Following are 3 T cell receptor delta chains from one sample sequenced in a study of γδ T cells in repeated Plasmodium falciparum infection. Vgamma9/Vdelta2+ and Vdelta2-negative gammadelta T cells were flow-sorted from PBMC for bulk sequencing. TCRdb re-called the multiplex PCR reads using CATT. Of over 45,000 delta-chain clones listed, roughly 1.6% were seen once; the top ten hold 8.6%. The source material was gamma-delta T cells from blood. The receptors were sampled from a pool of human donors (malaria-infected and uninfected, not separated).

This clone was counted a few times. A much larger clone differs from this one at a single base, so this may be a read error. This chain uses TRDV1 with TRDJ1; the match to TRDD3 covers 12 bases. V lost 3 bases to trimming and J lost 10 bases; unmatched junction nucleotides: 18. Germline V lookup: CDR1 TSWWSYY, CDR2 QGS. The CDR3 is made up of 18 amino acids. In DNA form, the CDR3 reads TGTGCTCTTGGGGACCTCTACGCTCCCAAACTGGGGGATACCGGACTCATCTTT. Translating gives CALGDLYAPKLGDTGLIF.

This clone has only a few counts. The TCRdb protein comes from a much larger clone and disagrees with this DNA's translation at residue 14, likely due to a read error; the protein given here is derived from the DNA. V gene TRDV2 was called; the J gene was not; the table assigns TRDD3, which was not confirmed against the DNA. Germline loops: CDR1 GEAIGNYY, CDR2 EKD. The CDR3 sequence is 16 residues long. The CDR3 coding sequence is TGTGCCTGTGACACCGTGCATTTGGGGGATACCGATAAACCCATCTTT. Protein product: CACDTVHLGDTDKPIF.

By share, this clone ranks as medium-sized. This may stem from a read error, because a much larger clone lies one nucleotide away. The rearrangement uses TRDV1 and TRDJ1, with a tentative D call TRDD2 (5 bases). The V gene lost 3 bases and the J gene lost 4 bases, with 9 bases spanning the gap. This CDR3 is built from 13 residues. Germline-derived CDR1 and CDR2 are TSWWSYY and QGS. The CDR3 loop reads CALGDSYIDKLIF. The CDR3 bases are TGTGCTCTTGGGGACTCCTATATCGATAAACTCATCTTT.